This T cell receptor (beta chain) was recovered during a study of T cell responses to AZD1222 COVID-19 vaccine. CDR1 and CDR2 from the germline V gene are MNHEY and SVGAGI. The CDR3 has 14 amino acids. Germline trimming cut 6 bases from V and 3 bases from J; bases unmatched to any gene: 6. Libraries were prepared by immunoSEQ multiplex PCR; TCRdb keeps only in-frame clonotypes and omits some of them. The sample records approximately 120,000 clones, 75% to 90% being singletons. Source: peripheral blood, taken on day 0 of AZD1222 vaccination. The chain combines TRBV6-5 with TRBJ2-7; 9 bases line up with TRBD1. This sequence was found in an adult in good health. As DNA, the CDR3 is TGTGCCAGCAGCGCTGACAGGGGGGGCTACGAGCAGTACTTC. The encoded protein is CASSADRGGYEQYF.